Below are 12 T cell receptor beta chains sequenced from a single sample in a study of cytomegalovirus exposure and HLA in healthy donors. It was with 60 Vbeta and 13 Jbeta primers that the PCR ran. The data were produced by immunoSEQ multiplex PCR, yet TCRdb's version contains in-frame clones alone and is incomplete. The repertoire includes around 130,000 clones, roughly three quarters of them detected once, and approximately 0.86% sits in the top ten. Sequenced material: PBMCs. The source of these receptors is a woman in her sixties or seventies in good health and CMV-seronegative.

The chain combines TRBV27 with TRBJ2-5; D remains ambiguous. With 8 bases removed from V and 5 bases from J, the gap between germline ends came to 12 bases. The CDR3 extends over 12 amino acids. Germline-derived CDR1 and CDR2 are MNHEY and SMNVEV (reference sequence). The CDR3 nucleotides read TGTGCCAGCGGCCCCAGGTGGGAGACCCAGTACTTC. The encoded protein is CASGPRWETQYF.

V is TRBV7-3 and J is TRBJ2-1, with D maybe TRBD1 (5 bases). Germline lookup yields CDR1 SGHTA and CDR2 FQGTGA. Trimming removed 4 bases at V and 4 bases at J, with 17 bases between. This CDR3 region has 16 residues. The CDR3 nucleotides are TGTGCCAGCAGCTCCCCAGGGTTTCCCAATTACAATGAGCAGTTCTTC. It translates to CASSSPGFPNYNEQFF.

The CDR3 DNA reads as TGTGCCAGCAGCACGTTAAAGGACAGGGGTCTTTCACCCCTCCACTTT. It codes for CASSTLKDRGLSPLHF. The chain is built from TRBV21-1 and TRBJ1-6; TRBD1 reflects the table's D call only, with no check against the DNA. TRBV21-1 is a pseudogene locus. The CDR3 spans 16 residues.

This clone was detected a few times. The chain joins TRBV2 to TRBJ2-1, with 9 nucleotides matching TRBD2. The junction had 6 bases not matched to a gene; V was cut back by 6 bases and J by 6 bases. CDR1 is SNHLY and CDR2 is FYNNEI in the germline V gene. This CDR3 contains 14 residues. The CDR3 nucleotides are TGTGCCAGCAGAGAGAGACTAGCGGCCAATGAGCAGTTCTTC. This codes for CASRERLAANEQFF.

The chain employs TRBV4-1 and TRBJ2-3, with D possibly matching TRBD2 (6 bases). The germline V gene has CDR1 MGHRA and CDR2 YSYEKL. The CDR3 has 17 amino acids. V lost 1 base, J lost 0 bases, and 14 bases lay in between. The DNA for the CDR3 is TGCGCCAGCAGCCAAGCCCGGGACTTCGAGAGCACAGATACGCAGTATTTT. Protein: CASSQARDFESTDTQYF.

The chain recombines TRBV28 with TRBJ2-7; 7 bases are shared with TRBD1. The germline V gene encodes CDR1 MDHEN and CDR2 SYDVKM. This CDR3 contains 15 residues. V lost 6 bases to trimming and J lost 6 bases; unmatched junction nucleotides: 14. CDR3 protein: CASSPRQGPLGEQYF. In DNA form, the CDR3 reads TGTGCCAGCAGCCCTCGACAGGGCCCCTTGGGCGAGCAGTACTTC.

V and J are TRBV5-8 and TRBJ2-2; D perhaps matches TRBD1 (6 bases). V was trimmed by 1 base and J by 1 base, leaving 14 bases between them. The CDR3 has 17 residues. Germline-derived CDR1 and CDR2 are SGHTS and YDEGEE. The CDR3 reads CASSLPTDSVNTGELFF. CDR3 nucleotides: TGTGCCAGCAGCTTGCCGACGGACAGCGTGAACACCGGGGAGCTGTTTTTT.

This clone was detected once. The chain links TRBV28 to TRBJ1-1, with D uncertain. CDR1 and CDR2 from the germline V gene are MDHEN and SYDVKM. The CDR3 runs 11 residues. Deletions cut 6 bases from V and 5 bases from J, with 7 bases between. Here the CDR3 reads CASSKRTEAFF. In DNA form, the CDR3 reads TGTGCCAGCAGCAAGAGGACTGAAGCTTTCTTT. The complete variable domain, with remaining parts taken from reference TRBV28 and TRBJ1-1, reads DVKVTQSSRYLVKRTGEKVFLECVQDMDHENMFWYRQDPGLGLRLIYFSYDVKMKEKGDIPEGYSVSREKKERFSLILESASTNQTSMYLCASSKRTEAFFGQGTRLTVV.

The chain carries TRBV6-5 and TRBJ1-2; unclear D gene. Germline V CDR1 and CDR2: MNHEY, SVGAGI. There are 15 residues in the CDR3. Trimming took off 0 bases at V and 0 bases at J, with 8 bases between the two ends. The DNA for the CDR3 is TGTGCCAGCAGTTACTCGCGGGTAGCTAACTATGGCTACACCTTC. It translates to CASSYSRVANYGYTF.

This clone appeared once. CDR3 bases: TGCGCCAGCAGCTTGGGGGCTGTACAAGAGACCCAGTACTTC. This encodes CASSLGAVQETQYF. The chain is built from TRBV5-1 and TRBJ2-5; D gene ambiguous. The CDR3 length is 14 residues. Germline V CDR1 and CDR2: SGHRS, YFSETQ. Trimming took 0 bases from V and 2 from J, leaving 8 bases between them.

The chain carries TRBV29-1 and TRBJ1-1, with TRBD1 matching over 7 bases. Germline assignment: CDR1 SQVTM and CDR2 ANQGSEA. With 0 bases clipped from V and 4 bases from J, the junction kept 8 bases outside the gene matches. CDR3 size: 15 residues. CDR3 coding DNA: TGCAGCGTTGAAGATCGAGGGGGCGTGCTCACTGAAGCTTTCTTT. Amino acid sequence: CSVEDRGGVLTEAFF.

V is TRBV15 and J is TRBJ2-7, with D possibly being TRBD1 (5 bases). V was pared by 0 bases and J by 2 bases, with 8 bases between. The germline V gene has CDR1 LNHNV and CDR2 YYDKDF (reference sequence). The length of the CDR3 is 14 residues. The CDR3 DNA sequence: TGTGCCACCAGCAGAGATCTGACAGCCTACGAGCAGTACTTC. Protein sequence: CATSRDLTAYEQYF.